The 3 T cell receptor beta chains given below trace back to one sample, sequenced in a study of blood T cell repertoires in COVID-19. Repertoires were generated with immunoSEQ multiplex PCR, while TCRdb's copy carries only in-frame clones and drops some. In the table there are tens of thousands of clones, over 80% of which are singletons. The sequenced sample consisted of peripheral blood. The receptors originated from a woman in her seventies with acute or convalescent COVID-19.

V usage is TRBV30 and J usage is TRBJ1-6; D remains unclear. Germline CDR1 GTSNPN, CDR2 SVGIG (reference sequence). This CDR3 has 12 amino acids. V was shortened by 5 bases and J by 9 bases, with 11 bases between the two germline ends. The CDR3 is CAWQSEGSPLHF. CDR3 sequence (DNA): TGTGCCTGGCAGTCAGAGGGTTCACCCCTCCACTTT.

The rearrangement links TRBV7-8 to TRBJ2-7, with a tentative D call TRBD1 (6 bases). The V and J ends lost 5 bases and 3 bases respectively, with 11 bases between them. Germline V CDR1 and CDR2: SGHVS, FQNEAQ. This CDR3 is built from 13 residues. The CDR3 is CASSRDTIYEQYF. Written as DNA, the CDR3 is TGTGCCAGCAGCCGGGACACAATCTACGAGCAGTACTTC.

This clone has just one count. Here the CDR3 DNA reads TGTGCCAGCAGCTCCTCCAGGGCCGGAGATTCACCCCTCCACTTT. Translated, it gives CASSSSRAGDSPLHF. V gene TRBV7-6 combines with J gene TRBJ1-6; D is perhaps TRBD1 (5 bases). Germline V gene data show CDR1 as SGHVS and CDR2 as FNYEAQ. V lost 4 bases, J lost 8 bases, and 15 bases lay in between. The CDR3 is 15 residues long.